This entry is about one TCR beta chain. This sample was included in a study of blood T cell repertoires in COVID-19. Across the study: Some COVID-19 samples were acute and others convalescent; all came from the United States, Italy and Spain. T cells, B-cell-depleted T cells, or PBMCs supplied cDNA or gDNA.

V lost 1 base to trimming and J lost 4 bases, with 10 bases between them. The CDR3 spans 14 residues. Germline CDR1 and CDR2: SGHTA and FQGNSA. Original processing methods: Amplification of reference gene primers provided the estimated nucleated cell counts. Repertoires were generated with immunoSEQ multiplex PCR, while TCRdb's copy carries only in-frame clones and drops some. V and J calls and clone size are copied from that table; D and trimming were computed from the DNA. The repertoire holds 270,000 or so clones, with roughly 91% as singletons. The chain recombines TRBV7-2 with TRBJ1-1; D is unresolved. The receptor comes from a man aged 40-50 years with acute or convalescent COVID-19. The sample was peripheral blood. The CDR3 loop reads CASSLGEGTTEAFF. The CDR3 coding sequence is TGTGCCAGCAGCTTAGGGGAGGGTACCACTGAAGCTTTCTTT.